This record covers a single TCR beta chain. The time point was: pretreatment peripheral blood. The data were produced by immunoSEQ multiplex PCR, yet TCRdb's version contains in-frame clones alone and is incomplete. The table lists 45,000 to 60,000 clones, about 85% of them singletons. The data derive from a study of PD-L1 blockade in urothelial cancer. The sequence derives from a man between 70 and 80 years old with urothelial cancer. Specimen: PBMCs, collected around atezolizumab (anti-PD-L1) treatment.

CDR3 coding DNA: TGCAGCGTTGAAGAAGCCCGGGGTGGGGCCAACGTCCTGACTTTC. Translated: CSVEEARGGANVLTF. The chain employs TRBV29-1 and TRBJ2-6; a possible D gene is TRBD2 (5 bases). Germline values: CDR1 SQVTM, CDR2 ANQGSEA. There are 15 residues in the CDR3. Trimming cost V 0 bases and J 3 bases, with 9 bases left between them.